This T cell receptor beta chain was identified in a study of blood T cell repertoires in COVID-19. The protocol was immunoSEQ multiplex PCR, while the TCRdb copy is restricted to in-frame clones and leaves out a portion. The table has some 150,000 clones, around 87% seen once; the top ten hold around 4%. The CDR3 has 13 residues. Per the germline V gene, CDR1 is SNHLY and CDR2 is FYNNEI. The V and J ends lost 7 bases and 9 bases respectively, with 16 bases between them. The specimen was peripheral blood. The chain links TRBV2 to TRBJ1-5, with D possibly being TRBD1 (6 bases). The receptor's source is a woman aged 60 to 75 with active or convalescent COVID-19. In DNA form, the CDR3 reads TGTGCCAGCACCCAGGGGCCTGGCGGGCCCCAGCATTTT. Translated, it gives CASTQGPGGPQHF.